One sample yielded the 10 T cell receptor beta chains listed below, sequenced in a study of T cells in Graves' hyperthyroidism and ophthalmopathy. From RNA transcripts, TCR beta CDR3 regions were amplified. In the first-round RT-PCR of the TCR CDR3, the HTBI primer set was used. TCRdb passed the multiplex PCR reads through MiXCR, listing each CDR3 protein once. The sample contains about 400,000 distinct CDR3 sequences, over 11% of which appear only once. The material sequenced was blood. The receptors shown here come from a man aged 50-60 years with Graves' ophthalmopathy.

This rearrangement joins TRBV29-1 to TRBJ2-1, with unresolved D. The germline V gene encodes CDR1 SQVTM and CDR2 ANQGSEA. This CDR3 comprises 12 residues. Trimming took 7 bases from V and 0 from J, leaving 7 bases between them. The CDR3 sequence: CSERYSYNEQFF. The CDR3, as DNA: TGCAGCGAGAGATACTCCTACAATGAGCAGTTCTTC.

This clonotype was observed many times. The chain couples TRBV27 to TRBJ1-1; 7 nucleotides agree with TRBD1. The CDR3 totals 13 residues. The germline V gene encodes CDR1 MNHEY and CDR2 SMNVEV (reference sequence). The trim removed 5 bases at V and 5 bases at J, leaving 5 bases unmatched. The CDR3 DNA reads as TGTGCCAGCAGTAAGACAGGGCGTACTGAAGCTTTCTTT. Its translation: CASSKTGRTEAFF.

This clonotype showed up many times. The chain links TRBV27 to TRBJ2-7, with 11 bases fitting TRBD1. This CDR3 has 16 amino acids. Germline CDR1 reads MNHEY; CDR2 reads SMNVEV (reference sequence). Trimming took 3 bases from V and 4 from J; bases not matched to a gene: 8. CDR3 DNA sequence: TGTGCCAGCAGTTTGCGGGACAGGGGGGATCTTTACGAGCAGTACTTC. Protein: CASSLRDRGDLYEQYF.

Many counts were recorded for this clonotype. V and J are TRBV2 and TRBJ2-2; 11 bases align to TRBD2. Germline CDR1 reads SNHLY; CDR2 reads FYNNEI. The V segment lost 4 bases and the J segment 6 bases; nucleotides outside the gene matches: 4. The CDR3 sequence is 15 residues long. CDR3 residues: CASSALAGAPGELFF. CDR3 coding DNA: TGTGCCAGCAGTGCACTAGCGGGAGCACCCGGGGAGCTGTTTTTT.

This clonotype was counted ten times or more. The DNA of the CDR3 is TGTGCCAGCAGTTTCCGGGTCACAGATACGCAGTATTTT. Amino acids: CASSFRVTDTQYF. The chain links TRBV28 to TRBJ2-3; no clear D. In germline, CDR1 is MDHEN, CDR2 SYDVKM. This CDR3 is built from 13 residues. The V and J ends lost 3 bases and 2 bases respectively, with 6 bases between them.

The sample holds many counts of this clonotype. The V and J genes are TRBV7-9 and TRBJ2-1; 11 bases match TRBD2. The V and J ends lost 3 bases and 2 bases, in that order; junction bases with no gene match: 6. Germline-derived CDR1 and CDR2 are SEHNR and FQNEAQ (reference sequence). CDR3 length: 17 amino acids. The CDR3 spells CASSFAPGLAAYNEQFF. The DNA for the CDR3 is TGTGCCAGCAGCTTCGCGCCGGGACTAGCGGCCTACAATGAGCAGTTCTTC.

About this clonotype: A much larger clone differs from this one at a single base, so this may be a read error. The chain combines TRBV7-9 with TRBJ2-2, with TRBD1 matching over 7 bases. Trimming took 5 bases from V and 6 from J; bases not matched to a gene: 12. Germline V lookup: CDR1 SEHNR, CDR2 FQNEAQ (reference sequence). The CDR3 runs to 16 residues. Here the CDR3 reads CASSASRQGISGELFF. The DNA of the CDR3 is TGTGCCAGCAGCGCCTCGAGACAGGGTATCTCCGGGGAGCTGTTTTTT. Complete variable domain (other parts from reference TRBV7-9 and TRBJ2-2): DTGVSQNPRHKITKRGQNVTFRCDPISEHNRLYWYRQTLGQGPEFLTYFQNEAQLEKSRLLSDRFSAERPKGSFSTLEIQRTEQGDSAMYLCASSASRQGISGELFFGEGSRLTVL.

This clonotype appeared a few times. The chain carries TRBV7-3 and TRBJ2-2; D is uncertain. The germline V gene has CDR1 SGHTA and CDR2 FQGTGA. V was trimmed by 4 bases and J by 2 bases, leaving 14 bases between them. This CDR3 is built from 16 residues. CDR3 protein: CASSSIGTKNTGELFF. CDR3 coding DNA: TGTGCCAGCAGCTCGATAGGCACTAAAAACACCGGGGAGCTGTTTTTT.

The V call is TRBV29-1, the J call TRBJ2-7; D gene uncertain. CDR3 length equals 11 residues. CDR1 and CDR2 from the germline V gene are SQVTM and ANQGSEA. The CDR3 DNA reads TGCAGAGTTACAGATTCCTACGAGCAGTACTTC. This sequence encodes CRVTDSYEQYF.

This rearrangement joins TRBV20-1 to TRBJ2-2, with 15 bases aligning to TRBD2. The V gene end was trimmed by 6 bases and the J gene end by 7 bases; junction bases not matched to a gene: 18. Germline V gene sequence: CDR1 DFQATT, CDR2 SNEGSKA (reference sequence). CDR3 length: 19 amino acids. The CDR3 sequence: CSATDRGGLAGGRSGELFF. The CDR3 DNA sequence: TGCAGTGCGACCGACAGGGGCGGACTAGCGGGAGGGCGAAGCGGGGAGCTGTTTTTT.